This TCR beta chain emerged from a study of cytomegalovirus exposure and HLA in healthy donors. Study-wide context: When 350 to 500 donors were genotyped, 81% of them were found to fall in the Caucasian-associated ancestry cluster.

With 60 Vbeta and 13 Jbeta primers, the PCR was carried out. Sequencing was performed with immunoSEQ multiplex PCR; in TCRdb, only in-frame clones are kept and a portion is missing. The sample has some 80,000 clones, around 76% seen once. Study-level results: Later analysis found that TCR beta chains associated with HLA were more clonally expanded than other, equally common chains. Researchers reported from a later analysis that most CMV-associated TCR beta chains appeared HLA-restricted.

The CDR3 length is 14 residues. CDR1 and CDR2 from the germline V gene are SNHLY and FYNNEI. V lost 5 bases to trimming and J lost 1 base, with 10 bases between them. Concerning this clone itself: Its target is not known.

Sequencing was performed on PBMCs. The chain joins TRBV2 to TRBJ2-3; D remains unclear. The sequence was collected from a man between 35 and 55 years old in good health and CMV-seronegative. DNA for the CDR3: TGTGCCAGCAGTCGTAGTTCCGGCACAGATACGCAGTATTTT. Its translation: CASSRSSGTDTQYF.